The TCR beta chain under discussion was sequenced for a study of cytomegalovirus exposure and HLA in healthy donors. It was with 60 Vbeta and 13 Jbeta primers that the PCR ran. Assay used: immunoSEQ multiplex PCR; TCRdb lists only in-frame clones, some missing. Among 150,000 to 200,000 clones listed, just under 80% were seen once. CDR3 size: 16 residues. The germline V gene has CDR1 SGHTA and CDR2 FQGNSA. V was pared by 5 bases and J by 4 bases, with 20 bases between. The chain has TRBV7-2 and TRBJ1-1, with D possibly being TRBD1 (5 bases). This TCR came from a woman aged 25 to 39 in good health and CMV-seropositive. The sequencing sample was made of PBMCs. The CDR3 sequence is CASSLWDFSVGTEAFF. CDR3 DNA: TGTGCCAGCAGCCTCTGGGACTTCAGCGTCGGCACTGAAGCTTTCTTT.